Below, one T cell receptor beta chain is given with its context. The CDR3 is 14 amino acids. Trimming removed 7 bases at V and 5 bases at J, with 17 bases between. Germline assignment: CDR1 SNHLY and CDR2 FYNNEI. The data belong to a study of blood T cell repertoires in COVID-19. Study processing details: Amplification with reference gene primers provided the estimates of nucleated cell counts. Profiling relied on immunoSEQ multiplex PCR, and the TCRdb table lists in-frame clones only, not all of them. V and J calls and clone size are as listed in that table; D and trimming were resolved from the DNA. The sample has 150,000 to 200,000 clones, approximately 84% seen once.

The rearrangement links TRBV2 to TRBJ1-1; D may be TRBD1 (6 bases). This receptor was taken from a human donor with acute or convalescent COVID-19. The donor label of this sample is uncertain. The sequencing sample was made of peripheral blood. DNA of the CDR3: TGTGCCAGCAACCCTGCAGGGGAGGGAACTGAAGCTTTCTTT. Translated: CASNPAGEGTEAFF.